These 26 T cell receptor beta chains were sequenced from one sample in a study of coeliac disease. Assay used: immunoSEQ multiplex PCR; TCRdb lists only in-frame clones, some missing. The sample shows several thousand clones, more than 65% of them seen only once. The specimen was intraepithelial lymphocytes from the gut. The receptors stem from a man aged 30-40 years with celiac disease.

This CDR3 reads CASSQFEGQSSGNTIYF. The DNA for the CDR3 is TGTGCCAGCAGCCAGTTTGAAGGACAAAGCTCTGGAAACACCATATATTTT. The rearrangement uses TRBV14 and TRBJ1-3, with a tentative D call TRBD1 (5 bases). Germline V CDR1 and CDR2: SGHDN, FVKESK. Trimming shortened V by 3 bases and J by 0 bases, and 15 bases separated the two germline ends. This CDR3 spans 17 amino acids.

The chain has TRBV5-6 and TRBJ1-2; 9 bases are a match to TRBD1. The trim removed 4 bases at V and 4 bases at J, leaving 5 bases unmatched. CDR1 and CDR2 from the germline V gene are SGHDT and YYEEEE. The CDR3 runs 14 residues. This CDR3 is CASSRGTGTYGYTF. CDR3 coding DNA: TGTGCCAGCAGCAGGGGGACAGGGACCTATGGCTACACCTTC.

This clone was detected only a few times. V and J are TRBV18 and TRBJ2-7; no reliable D call. The CDR3 runs to 13 residues. CDR1 is KGHSH and CDR2 is LQKENI in the germline V gene. Trimming left V 4 bases short and J 3 bases short, with 10 bases between. Written as DNA, the CDR3 is TGTGCCAGCTCACAAAACAGTATCTACGAGCAGTACTTC. Translated: CASSQNSIYEQYF.

The chain employs TRBV2 and TRBJ2-1; 16 nucleotides agree with TRBD2. CDR3 size: 18 residues. Trimming removed 6 bases from V and 2 bases from J; junction bases left unmatched: 7. Looked up from germline, CDR1 is SNHLY and CDR2 is FYNNEI. CDR3 nucleotides: TGTGCCAGCAGGGGTCCCGGGACTAGCGGGAGGGCCTACAATGAGCAGTTCTTC. This encodes CASRGPGTSGRAYNEQFF.

This clone was seen only a few times. The chain has TRBV19 and TRBJ2-5, with 9 bases aligning to TRBD2. This CDR3 is built from 14 residues. CDR1 is LNHDA, CDR2 SQIVND, per germline (reference sequence). Trimming removed 5 bases from V and 3 bases from J; junction bases left unmatched: 4. The DNA for the CDR3 is TGTGCCAGTAGTGCTAGCGGGGTGGAAGAGACCCAGTACTTC. This sequence encodes CASSASGVEETQYF.

The chain joins TRBV11-3 to TRBJ2-2; D ambiguous. The V and J ends lost 8 bases and 5 bases respectively, with 15 bases between them. Looked up from germline, CDR1 is SGHNT and CDR2 is YENEEA. The CDR3 has 14 residues. The CDR3 region is CASEDGSRTGELFF. The CDR3, as DNA: TGTGCCAGCGAAGATGGGTCGAGGACCGGGGAGCTGTTTTTT.

This chain uses TRBV5-1 with TRBJ2-1; 10 positions agree with TRBD2. The CDR3 extends over 16 amino acids. V was clipped by 7 bases and J by 4 bases; unmatched bases: 11. CDR1 and CDR2 from the germline V gene are SGHRS and YFSETQ. CDR3 amino acids: CASCKDTSGNYNEQFF. CDR3 DNA sequence: TGCGCCAGCTGTAAAGATACTAGCGGGAATTACAATGAGCAGTTCTTC.

The rearrangement joins TRBV6-5 to TRBJ1-5; D gene unclear. The V gene's germline CDR1 is MNHEY and CDR2 SVGAGI. The CDR3 sequence is 15 residues long. V gave up 4 bases and J gave up 0 bases, with 10 bases separating them. CDR3 sequence: CASSSCAYSNQPQHF. In DNA, the CDR3 is TGTGCCAGCAGTTCCTGTGCCTATAGCAATCAGCCCCAGCATTTT.

The genes are TRBV11-2 and TRBJ2-1; D is perhaps TRBD2 (6 bases). Germline CDR1 SGHAT, CDR2 FQNNGV. V was pared by 8 bases and J by 0 bases, with 17 bases between. The CDR3 extends over 16 amino acids. DNA for the CDR3: TGTGCCAGCCGGGTCGGGGGTTTAAGCTCCTACAATGAGCAGTTCTTC. This gives the protein CASRVGGLSSYNEQFF.

The CDR3 nucleotides are TGTGCCAGCAGCCTCTGGACTGAGAACACCGGGGAGCTGTTTTTT. This codes for CASSLWTENTGELFF. The V and J genes are TRBV9 and TRBJ2-2; TRBD2 might be the D (5 bases). V lost 4 bases, J lost 1 base, and 11 bases lay in between. The CDR3 length is 15 residues. CDR1 and CDR2 from the germline V gene are SGDLS and YYNGEE.

The chain joins TRBV6-4 to TRBJ2-5, with 8 bases fitting TRBD1. Losses at the gene ends were 7 bases for V and 5 bases for J; bases not matched to a gene: 6. The CDR3 has 13 residues. The germline V gene encodes CDR1 MRHNA and CDR2 SNTAGT. CDR3 amino acids: CASNGQGSETQYF. DNA of the CDR3: TGTGCCAGCAACGGACAGGGTTCGGAGACCCAGTACTTC.

This chain uses TRBV19 with TRBJ1-1, with no clear D. CDR3 length: 13 residues. V was cut by 3 bases and J by 3 bases, with 8 bases left in between. Per the germline V gene, CDR1 is LNHDA and CDR2 is SQIVND (reference sequence). The CDR3 sequence: CASSIAQDTEAFF. CDR3 bases: TGTGCCAGTAGTATTGCCCAGGACACTGAAGCTTTCTTT.

The J gene is TRBJ1-6, the V gene TRBV27; D perhaps matches TRBD1 (5 bases). The CDR3 has 14 residues. Trimming removed 6 bases at V and 8 bases at J, with 14 bases between. CDR1 is MNHEY and CDR2 is SMNVEV in the germline V gene (reference sequence). The CDR3 nucleotides read TGTGCCAGCAGCCCACAGGACATATATTCACCCCTCCACTTT. Translated, it gives CASSPQDIYSPLHF.

The chain is built from TRBV27 and TRBJ2-1, with 9 nucleotides matching TRBD2. Looked up from germline, CDR1 is MNHEY and CDR2 is SMNVEV (reference sequence). The CDR3 spans 16 residues. V lost 3 bases, J lost 5 bases, and 8 bases stayed unmatched. CDR3 in amino acids: CASSFFPSGANNEQFF. The CDR3 DNA follows: TGTGCCAGCAGTTTCTTCCCTAGCGGGGCAAACAATGAGCAGTTCTTC.

The chain combines TRBV19 with TRBJ1-2; tentative D call: TRBD1 (6 bases). The V end was cut by 3 bases, the J end by 8 bases, with 16 bases between. The CDR3 length is 14 residues. Germline assignment: CDR1 LNHDA and CDR2 SQIVND (reference sequence). This CDR3 is CASSMADRFYGYTF. Here the CDR3 DNA reads TGTGCCAGTAGTATGGCCGACAGGTTCTACGGCTACACCTTC. The complete variable domain, with remaining parts taken from reference TRBV19 and TRBJ1-2, reads DGGITQSPKYLFRKEGQNVTLSCEQNLNHDAMYWYRQDPGQGLRLIYYSQIVNDFQKGDIAEGYSVSREKKESFPLTVTSAQKNPTAFYLCASSMADRFYGYTFGSGTRLTVV.

This rearrangement joins TRBV7-3 to TRBJ2-5; the D gene is possibly TRBD1 (6 bases). Judging by the DNA end, TRBJ2-7 fits better; the J call may be wrong. The CDR3 has 14 amino acids. Germline V gene data show CDR1 as SGHTA and CDR2 as FQGTGA. As DNA, the CDR3 is TGTGCCAGCGCCCGTGGGGACACGGCTCCCGAGCAGTACTTC. This translates into CASARGDTAPEQYF.

The count of this clone is one. The rearrangement links TRBV5-1 to TRBJ1-1; no definite D call. The CDR3 is 12 amino acids. CDR1 is SGHRS, CDR2 YFSETQ, per germline. Deletions cut 0 bases from V and 4 bases from J, with 4 bases between. The DNA for the CDR3 is TGCGCCAGCAGCTTGGACGGCACTGAAGCTTTCTTT. Translated: CASSLDGTEAFF.

The CDR3 coding sequence is TGTGCCAGCAGCGTAACCGATCACGCAGGGAACGGCTACACCTTC. This codes for CASSVTDHAGNGYTF. V gene TRBV9 combines with J gene TRBJ1-2; a possible D gene is TRBD1 (5 bases). The ends were cut back, 1 base at V and 8 bases at J, with 18 bases in the middle. Looked up from germline, CDR1 is SGDLS and CDR2 is YYNGEE. The CDR3 is made up of 15 amino acids.

CDR3 loop: CASSSGTYSGNTIYF. CDR3 in DNA: TGTGCCAGCAGCTCCGGGACATACTCTGGAAACACCATATATTTT. J is TRBJ1-3 and V is TRBV7-9, with D perhaps TRBD1 (6 bases). Germline V gene sequence: CDR1 SEHNR, CDR2 FQNEAQ (reference sequence). V was cut by 4 bases and J by 0 bases, with 10 bases left in between. There are 15 residues in the CDR3. Full variable domain (remainder filled in from reference TRBV7-9 and TRBJ1-3): DTGVSQNPRHKITKRGQNVTFRCDPISEHNRLYWYRQTLGQGPEFLTYFQNEAQLEKSRLLSDRFSAERPKGSFSTLEIQRTEQGDSAMYLCASSSGTYSGNTIYFGEGSWLTVV.

This clone has a handful of counts. The V and J genes are TRBV5-1 and TRBJ2-3; D is uncertain. The V and J ends lost 0 bases and 2 bases respectively, with 7 bases between them. The CDR3 length is 14 residues. Germline V gene data show CDR1 as SGHRS and CDR2 as YFSETQ. Written as DNA, the CDR3 is TGCGCCAGCAGCTTGGGGCATTACACAGATACGCAGTATTTT. This translates into CASSLGHYTDTQYF.

The sample holds one count of this clone. The chain has TRBV7-9 and TRBJ2-5; 10 bases line up with TRBD2. This CDR3 is 17 amino acids long. V dropped 6 bases and J dropped 3; count of bases not matched to a gene: 13. Germline V CDR1 and CDR2: SEHNR, FQNEAQ (reference sequence). The DNA of the CDR3 is TGTGCCAGCAGGCTGGGAGTAGCGGGGGGATTAGAAGAGACCCAGTACTTC. As protein: CASRLGVAGGLEETQYF.

As regards this clone: The junction shows a germline mismatch at one end, possibly a read error. V usage is TRBV2 and J usage is TRBJ1-1; no clear D gene. This CDR3 has 13 amino acids. Per germline, CDR1 SNHLY and CDR2 FYNNEI. The CDR3 nucleotides are TGTGCCAGTCTGCCAGAAACGAACACTAAAGCTTTCTTT. Amino acids: CASLPETNTKAFF.

V usage is TRBV7-9 and J usage is TRBJ2-1; 10 bases align to TRBD2. Germline loops: CDR1 SEHNR, CDR2 FQNEAQ (reference sequence). With 5 bases clipped from V and 10 bases from J, the junction kept 8 bases outside the gene matches. This CDR3 contains 14 residues. The CDR3 DNA sequence: TGTGCCAGCAGCCTCCGCGGGACTAGCGACGAGCAGTTCTTC. Translating it yields CASSLRGTSDEQFF. The whole variable domain, filled in from reference TRBV7-9 and TRBJ2-1, reads DTGVSQNPRHKITKRGQNVTFRCDPISEHNRLYWYRQTLGQGPEFLTYFQNEAQLEKSRLLSDRFSAERPKGSFSTLEIQRTEQGDSAMYLCASSLRGTSDEQFFGPGTRLTVL.

The V gene is TRBV10-3, the J gene TRBJ1-1; a weak D match, TRBD1 (6 bases). The germline V gene has CDR1 ENHRY and CDR2 SYGVKD. This CDR3 spans 13 amino acids. The ends were cut back, 4 bases at V and 7 bases at J, with 13 bases in the middle. The CDR3 region is CAISVGRGGEAFF. CDR3 nucleotides: TGTGCCATCAGTGTAGGTAGAGGGGGTGAAGCTTTCTTT.

The gene calls are TRBV6-6 and TRBJ1-1; D is unresolved. Germline CDR1 MNHNY, CDR2 SVGAGI (reference sequence). This CDR3 is 16 amino acids long. Trimming cost V 0 bases and J 0 bases, with 11 bases left between them. In DNA, the CDR3 is TGTGCCAGCAGTTACTCGAAAGAGAGGCTGAACACTGAAGCTTTCTTT. It is translated as CASSYSKERLNTEAFF.

The chain carries TRBV2 and TRBJ2-7; 10 bases fit TRBD1. Germline V CDR1 and CDR2: SNHLY, FYNNEI. The CDR3 consists of 14 residues. V was clipped by 7 bases and J by 5 bases; unmatched bases: 8. CDR3 nucleotides: TGTGCCAGCAACCTCCGGGACAGGGGCGACGAGCAGTACTTC. It specifies CASNLRDRGDEQYF.